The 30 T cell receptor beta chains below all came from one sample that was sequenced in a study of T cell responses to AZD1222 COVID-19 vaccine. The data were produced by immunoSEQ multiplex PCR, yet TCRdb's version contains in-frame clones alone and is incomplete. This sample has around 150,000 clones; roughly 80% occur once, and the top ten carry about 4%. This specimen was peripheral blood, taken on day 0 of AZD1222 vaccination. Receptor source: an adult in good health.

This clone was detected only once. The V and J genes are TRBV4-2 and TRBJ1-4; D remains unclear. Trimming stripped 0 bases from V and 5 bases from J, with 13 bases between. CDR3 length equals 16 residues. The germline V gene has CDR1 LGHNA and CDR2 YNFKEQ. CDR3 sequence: CASSQDRAGENEKLFF. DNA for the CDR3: TGTGCCAGCAGCCAAGATAGGGCAGGCGAGAATGAAAAACTGTTTTTT.

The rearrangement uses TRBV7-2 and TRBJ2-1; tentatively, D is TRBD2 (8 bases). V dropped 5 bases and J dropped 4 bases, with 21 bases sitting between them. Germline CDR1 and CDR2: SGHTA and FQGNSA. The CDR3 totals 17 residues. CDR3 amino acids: CASSLAGGRGLYNEQFF. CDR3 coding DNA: TGTGCCAGCAGCCTCGCGGGGGGCAGGGGGTTATACAATGAGCAGTTCTTC.

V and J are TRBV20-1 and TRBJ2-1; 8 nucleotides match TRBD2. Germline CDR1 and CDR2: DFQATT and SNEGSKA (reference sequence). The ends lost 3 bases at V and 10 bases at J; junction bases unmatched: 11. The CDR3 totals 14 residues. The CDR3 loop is CSASILAGGGEQFF. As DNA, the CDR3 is TGCAGTGCTAGTATCCTAGCGGGTGGGGGAGAGCAGTTCTTC.

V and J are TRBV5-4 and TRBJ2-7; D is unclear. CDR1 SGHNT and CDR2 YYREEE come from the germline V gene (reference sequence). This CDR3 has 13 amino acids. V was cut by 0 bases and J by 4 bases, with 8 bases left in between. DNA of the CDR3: TGTGCCAGCAGCTTGGCCGGCCTTTACGAGCAGTACTTC. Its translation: CASSLAGLYEQYF.

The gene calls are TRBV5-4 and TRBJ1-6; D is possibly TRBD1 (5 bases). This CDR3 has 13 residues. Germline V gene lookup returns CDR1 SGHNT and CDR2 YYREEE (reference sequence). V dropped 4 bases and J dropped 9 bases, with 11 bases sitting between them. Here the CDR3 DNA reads TGTGCCAGCAGCGGAGGGGATCGTTCACCCCTCCACTTT. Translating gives CASSGGDRSPLHF.

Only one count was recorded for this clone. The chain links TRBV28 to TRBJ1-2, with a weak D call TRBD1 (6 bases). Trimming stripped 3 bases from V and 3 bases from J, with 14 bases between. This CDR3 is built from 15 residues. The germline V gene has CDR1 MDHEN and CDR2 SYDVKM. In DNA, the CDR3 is TGTGCCAGCAGTTTCCTCGGACAGTTGGACTATGGCTACACCTTC. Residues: CASSFLGQLDYGYTF.

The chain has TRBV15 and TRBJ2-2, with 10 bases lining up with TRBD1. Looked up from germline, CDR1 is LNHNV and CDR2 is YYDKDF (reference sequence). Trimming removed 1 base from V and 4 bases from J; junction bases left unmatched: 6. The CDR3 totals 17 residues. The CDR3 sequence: CATSRGDRGRSTGELFF. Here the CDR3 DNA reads TGTGCCACCAGCAGAGGAGACAGGGGGCGTAGCACCGGGGAGCTGTTTTTT.

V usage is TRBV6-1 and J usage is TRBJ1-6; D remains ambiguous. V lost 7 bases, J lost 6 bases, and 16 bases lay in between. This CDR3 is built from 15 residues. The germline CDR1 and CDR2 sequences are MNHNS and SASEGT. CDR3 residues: CASIGHNSLNSPLHF. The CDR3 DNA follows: TGTGCCAGCATCGGGCATAATTCTCTTAATTCACCCCTCCACTTT.

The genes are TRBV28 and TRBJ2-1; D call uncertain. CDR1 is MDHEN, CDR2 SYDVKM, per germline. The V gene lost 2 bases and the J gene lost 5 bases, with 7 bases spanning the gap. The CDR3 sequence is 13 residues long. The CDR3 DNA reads TGTGCCAGCAGTTTAGGCAGAAACAATGAGCAGTTCTTC. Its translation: CASSLGRNNEQFF.

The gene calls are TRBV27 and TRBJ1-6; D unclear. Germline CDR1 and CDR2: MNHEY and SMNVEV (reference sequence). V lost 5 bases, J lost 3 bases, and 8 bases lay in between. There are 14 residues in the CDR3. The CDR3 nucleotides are TGTGCCAGCAGTCCCGGCTTCTATAATTCACCCCTCCACTTT. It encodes CASSPGFYNSPLHF.

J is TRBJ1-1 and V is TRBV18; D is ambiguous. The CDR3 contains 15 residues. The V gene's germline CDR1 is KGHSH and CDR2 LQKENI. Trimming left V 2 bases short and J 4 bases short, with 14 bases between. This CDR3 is CASSPFEVAGTEAFF. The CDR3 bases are TGTGCCAGCTCACCATTCGAGGTCGCTGGCACTGAAGCTTTCTTT.

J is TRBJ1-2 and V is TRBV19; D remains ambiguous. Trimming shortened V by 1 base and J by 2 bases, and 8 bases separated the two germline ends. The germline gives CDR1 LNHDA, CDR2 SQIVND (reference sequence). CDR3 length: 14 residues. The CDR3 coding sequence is TGTGCCAGTAGTATAGGGGGAACGAACTATGGCTACACCTTC. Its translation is CASSIGGTNYGYTF.

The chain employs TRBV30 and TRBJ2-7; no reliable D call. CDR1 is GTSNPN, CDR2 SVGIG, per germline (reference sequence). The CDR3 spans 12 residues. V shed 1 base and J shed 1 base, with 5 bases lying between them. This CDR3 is CAWSGGSYEQYF. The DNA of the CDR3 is TGTGCCTGGAGTGGTGGGTCCTACGAGCAGTACTTC. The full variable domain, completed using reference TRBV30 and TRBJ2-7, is SQTIHQWPATLVQPVGSPLSLECTVEGTSNPNLYWYRQAAGRGLQLLFYSVGIGQISSEVPQNLSASRPQDRQFILSSKKLLLSDSGFYLCAWSGGSYEQYFGPGTRLTVT.

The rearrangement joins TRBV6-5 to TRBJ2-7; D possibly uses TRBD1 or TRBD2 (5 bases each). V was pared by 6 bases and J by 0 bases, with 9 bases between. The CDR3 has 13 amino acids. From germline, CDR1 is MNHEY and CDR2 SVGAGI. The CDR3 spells CASRKGSSYEQYF. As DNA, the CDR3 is TGTGCCAGCAGAAAGGGGAGCTCCTACGAGCAGTACTTC.

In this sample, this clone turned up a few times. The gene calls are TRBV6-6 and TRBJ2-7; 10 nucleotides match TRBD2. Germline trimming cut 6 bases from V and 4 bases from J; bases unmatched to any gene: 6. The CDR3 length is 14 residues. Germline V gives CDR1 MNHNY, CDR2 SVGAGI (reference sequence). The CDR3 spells CASSGSSGGYEQYF. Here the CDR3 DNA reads TGTGCCAGCAGCGGCTCTAGCGGGGGATACGAGCAGTACTTC.

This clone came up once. The CDR3 coding sequence is TGTGCAAGTCGCTTAGCCACTCCGGGCCCCCCCCATTCACCCCTCCACTTT. This sequence encodes CASRLATPGPPHSPLHF. The genes are TRBV12-2 and TRBJ1-6. TRBV12-2 is described as a pseudogene. The CDR3 loop spans 17 amino acids.

CDR3 loop: CASSPTPLTSPLHF. The CDR3 nucleotides are TGTGCCAGCAGTCCGACCCCCCTTACATCACCCCTCCACTTT. The chain has TRBV28 and TRBJ1-6; D gene uncertain. V lost 5 bases and J lost 10, with 15 bases in between. The CDR3 runs 14 residues. The germline V gene encodes CDR1 MDHEN and CDR2 SYDVKM.

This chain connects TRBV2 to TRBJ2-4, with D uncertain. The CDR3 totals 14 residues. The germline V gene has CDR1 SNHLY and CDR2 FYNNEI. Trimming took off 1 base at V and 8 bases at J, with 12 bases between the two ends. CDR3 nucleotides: TGTGCCAGCAGTGAAGAGCTGGTAGGAGACATTCAGTACTTC. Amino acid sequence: CASSEELVGDIQYF.

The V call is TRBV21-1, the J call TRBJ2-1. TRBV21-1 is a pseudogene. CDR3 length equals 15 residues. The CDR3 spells CASSPQGYSYNEQFF. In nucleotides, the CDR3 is TGTGCCAGCAGCCCCCAAGGGTACTCCTACAATGAGCAGTTCTTC.

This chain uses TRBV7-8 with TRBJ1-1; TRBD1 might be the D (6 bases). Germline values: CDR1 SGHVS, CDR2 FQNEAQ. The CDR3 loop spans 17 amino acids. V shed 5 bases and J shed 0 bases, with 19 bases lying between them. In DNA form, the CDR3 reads TGTGCCAGCAGCGCACCGGGGGGAGGGGGAATGAACACTGAAGCTTTCTTT. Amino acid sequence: CASSAPGGGGMNTEAFF.

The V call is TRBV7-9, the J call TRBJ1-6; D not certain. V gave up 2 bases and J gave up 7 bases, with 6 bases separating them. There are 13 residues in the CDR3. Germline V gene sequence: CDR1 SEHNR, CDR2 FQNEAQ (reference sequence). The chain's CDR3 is CASSLKENSPLHF. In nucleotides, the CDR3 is TGTGCCAGCAGCTTAAAAGAGAATTCACCCCTCCACTTT.

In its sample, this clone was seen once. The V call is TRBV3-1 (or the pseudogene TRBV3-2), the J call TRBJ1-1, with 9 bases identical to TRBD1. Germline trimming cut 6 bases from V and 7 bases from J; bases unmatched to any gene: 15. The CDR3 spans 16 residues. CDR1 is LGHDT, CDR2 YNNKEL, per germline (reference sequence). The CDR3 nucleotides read TGTGCCAGCAGAAAGAATCCCACCGACAGGGGGGATGAAGCTTTCTTT. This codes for CASRKNPTDRGDEAFF.

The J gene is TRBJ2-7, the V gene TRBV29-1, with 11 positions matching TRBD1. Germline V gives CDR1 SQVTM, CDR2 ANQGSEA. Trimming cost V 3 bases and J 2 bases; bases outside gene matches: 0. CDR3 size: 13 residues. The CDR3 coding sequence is TGCAGCGTTGAGGGACAGGGGGCCTACGAGCAGTACTTC. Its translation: CSVEGQGAYEQYF.

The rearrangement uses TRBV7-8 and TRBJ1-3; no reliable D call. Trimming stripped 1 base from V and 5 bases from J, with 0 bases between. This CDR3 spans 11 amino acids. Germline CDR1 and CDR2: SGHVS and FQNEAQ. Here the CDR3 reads CASSLGNTIYF. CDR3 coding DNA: TGTGCCAGCAGCTTAGGAAACACCATATATTTT.

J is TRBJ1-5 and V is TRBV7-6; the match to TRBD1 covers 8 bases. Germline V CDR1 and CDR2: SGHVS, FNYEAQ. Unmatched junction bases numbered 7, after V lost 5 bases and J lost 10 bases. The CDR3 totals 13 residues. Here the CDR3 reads CASSPDRGQPQHF. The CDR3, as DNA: TGTGCCAGCAGCCCAGACAGGGGACAACCCCAGCATTTT.

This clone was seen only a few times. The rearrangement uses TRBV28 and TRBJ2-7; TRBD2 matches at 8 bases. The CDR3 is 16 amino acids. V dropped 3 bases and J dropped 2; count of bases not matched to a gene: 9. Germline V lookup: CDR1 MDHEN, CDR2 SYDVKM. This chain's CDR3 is CASSFQLAVLTYEQYF. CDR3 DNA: TGTGCCAGCAGTTTTCAACTAGCGGTACTAACCTACGAGCAGTACTTC.

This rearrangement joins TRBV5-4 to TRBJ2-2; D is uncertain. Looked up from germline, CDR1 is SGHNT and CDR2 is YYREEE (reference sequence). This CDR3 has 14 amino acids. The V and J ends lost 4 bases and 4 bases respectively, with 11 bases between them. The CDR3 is CASSPKVGTGELFF. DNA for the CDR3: TGTGCCAGCAGCCCAAAAGTGGGCACCGGGGAGCTGTTTTTT.

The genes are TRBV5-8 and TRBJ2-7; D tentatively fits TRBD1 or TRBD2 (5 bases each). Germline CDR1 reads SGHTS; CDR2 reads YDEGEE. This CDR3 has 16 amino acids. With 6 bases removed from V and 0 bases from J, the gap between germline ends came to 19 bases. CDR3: CASKKRGLTDSYEQYF. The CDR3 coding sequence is TGTGCCAGCAAAAAACGGGGCCTCACAGACTCCTACGAGCAGTACTTC.

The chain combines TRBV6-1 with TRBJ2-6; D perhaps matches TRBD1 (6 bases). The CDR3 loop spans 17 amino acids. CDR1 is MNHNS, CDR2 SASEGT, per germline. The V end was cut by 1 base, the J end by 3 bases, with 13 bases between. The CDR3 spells CASSEGTVRGGANVLTF. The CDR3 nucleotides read TGTGCCAGCAGTGAAGGGACAGTAAGAGGTGGGGCCAACGTCCTGACTTTC.

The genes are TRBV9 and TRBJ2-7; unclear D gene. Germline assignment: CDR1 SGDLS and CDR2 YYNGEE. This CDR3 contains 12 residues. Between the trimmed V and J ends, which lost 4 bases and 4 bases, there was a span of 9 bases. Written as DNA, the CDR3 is TGTGCCAGCAGCCCTAACCCGTACGAGCAGTACTTC. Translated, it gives CASSPNPYEQYF.